The 32 T cell receptor beta chains presented below share a single source sample, sequenced in a study of PD-L1 blockade in urothelial cancer. Clones were read by immunoSEQ multiplex PCR, and TCRdb kept only the in-frame ones, dropping some. The sample holds under 50,000 clones; around 90% are singletons and the top ten take under 9.5%. This sample comprised PBMCs, obtained around atezolizumab (anti-PD-L1) treatment. The receptor source for this set is a man between 65 and 85 years old with urothelial cancer.

The J gene is TRBJ1-3, the V gene TRBV5-1; 7 bases align to TRBD1. This CDR3 has 15 residues. With V trimmed by 3 bases and J by 0 bases, 3 bases remained unmatched. Germline CDR1 and CDR2: SGHRS and YFSETQ. CDR3 amino acids: CASSWGQSSGNTIYF. In DNA, the CDR3 is TGCGCCAGCAGCTGGGGACAGTCCTCTGGAAACACCATATATTTT.

The chain has TRBV29-1 and TRBJ2-7; 10 nucleotides line up with TRBD2. This CDR3 has 11 residues. Germline trimming cut 4 bases from V and 9 bases from J; bases unmatched to any gene: 3. From germline, CDR1 is SQVTM and CDR2 ANQGSEA. Here the CDR3 reads CSVGLAGAQYF. In DNA form, the CDR3 reads TGCAGCGTTGGACTAGCGGGTGCGCAGTACTTC.

The chain recombines TRBV6-6 with TRBJ1-4; D is unclear. Germline lookup yields CDR1 MNHNY and CDR2 SVGAGI (reference sequence). The V end was cut by 2 bases, the J end by 10 bases, with 5 bases between. CDR3 length equals 11 residues. The CDR3 reads CASSYEAKLFF. CDR3 DNA: TGTGCCAGCAGTTACGAGGCAAAACTGTTTTTT.

J is TRBJ2-7 and V is TRBV18; 7 bases are shared with TRBD1. V lost 3 bases, J lost 6 bases, and 8 bases stayed unmatched. The CDR3 covers 14 residues. Germline V CDR1 and CDR2: KGHSH, LQKENI. The CDR3 DNA reads TGTGCCAGCTCACCGGACAGGCCTGGTGGCGAGCAGTACTTC. Its protein is CASSPDRPGGEQYF.

The CDR3 loop is CASIIRDSSWYEQYF. DNA for the CDR3: TGTGCCAGCATTATCCGGGACAGTAGTTGGTACGAGCAGTACTTC. The chain links TRBV6-1 to TRBJ2-7; the match to TRBD1 covers 7 bases. The CDR3 covers 15 residues. Germline trimming cut 7 bases from V and 4 bases from J; bases unmatched to any gene: 13. The germline CDR1 and CDR2 sequences are MNHNS and SASEGT.

This clone is labeled as medium-sized (0.01 to 0.1%). The chain employs TRBV6-1 and TRBJ1-1; unclear D gene. CDR1 is MNHNS, CDR2 SASEGT, per germline. This CDR3 has 12 residues. V lost 2 bases and J lost 11, with 12 bases in between. CDR3 DNA sequence: TGTGCCAGCAGTGAATCGGGGATCGGGGCTTTCTTT. Protein product: CASSESGIGAFF.

The chain combines TRBV5-4 with TRBJ2-5; 9 nucleotides align to TRBD1. CDR3 length: 13 amino acids. Per germline, CDR1 SGHNT and CDR2 YYREEE (reference sequence). Trimming removed 5 bases from V and 5 bases from J; junction bases left unmatched: 4. The CDR3 sequence is CASSSGTGETQYF. CDR3 bases: TGTGCCAGCAGTTCCGGGACAGGGGAGACCCAGTACTTC.

The table lists this clone with a few counts. One junction end disagrees with the germline gene, perhaps due to a read error. The chain has TRBV23-1 and TRBJ2-7, with D perhaps matching TRBD1 (6 bases). TRBV23-1 counts as an open reading frame of uncertain function. CDR3 size: 12 residues. CDR3 in DNA: TGCGCCAGCAGTCATGAGGGGGAGTCTCCCCTCTTC. It translates to CASSHEGESPLF.

The J gene is TRBJ1-5, the V gene TRBV28; TRBD1 might be the D (6 bases). Looked up from germline, CDR1 is MDHEN and CDR2 is SYDVKM. The CDR3 runs 17 residues. The ends were cut back, 6 bases at V and 5 bases at J, with 23 bases in the middle. The CDR3 DNA reads as TGTGCCAGCAGCGGCCCTAGGGGGAACGTCAGGGATCAGCCCCAGCATTTT. Residues: CASSGPRGNVRDQPQHF. Together with reference TRBV28 and TRBJ1-5, the CDR3 gives the full variable domain: DVKVTQSSRYLVKRTGEKVFLECVQDMDHENMFWYRQDPGLGLRLIYFSYDVKMKEKGDIPEGYSVSREKKERFSLILESASTNQTSMYLCASSGPRGNVRDQPQHFGDGTRLSIL.

This clone showed up just once. The chain couples TRBV7-8 to TRBJ2-7, with 7 bases identical to TRBD2. V lost 0 bases, J lost 3 bases, and 5 bases stayed unmatched. The CDR3 spans 15 residues. The V gene's germline CDR1 is SGHVS and CDR2 FQNEAQ. CDR3 DNA: TGTGCCAGCAGCTTAGCGCGGGAGCGGATCTACGAGCAGTACTTC. It is translated as CASSLARERIYEQYF.

The V call is TRBV7-3, the J call TRBJ1-1; tentative D call: TRBD1 (6 bases). V was trimmed by 2 bases and J by 1 base, leaving 11 bases between them. The CDR3 has 15 amino acids. Germline CDR1 SGHTA, CDR2 FQGTGA. CDR3 in DNA: TGTGCCAGCAGCTTAGGGGGCGGCGGGAACACTGAAGCTTTCTTT. Protein: CASSLGGGGNTEAFF.

The rearrangement joins TRBV6-5 to TRBJ2-4, with D possibly TRBD2 on 5 matching bases. The germline V gene has CDR1 MNHEY and CDR2 SVGAGI. The CDR3 is made up of 13 amino acids. V was trimmed by 7 bases and J by 3 bases, leaving 10 bases between them. CDR3: CASTDSVKNIQYF. As DNA, the CDR3 is TGTGCCAGCACCGATAGCGTCAAAAACATTCAGTACTTC.

The chain is built from TRBV30 and TRBJ2-4; 10 bases are a match to TRBD2. Trimming at V came to 2 bases and at J to 9 bases, leaving 7 bases not matched to a gene. Germline CDR1 and CDR2: GTSNPN and SVGIG (reference sequence). The CDR3 totals 14 residues. CDR3 in DNA: TGTGCCTGGAGTCCGGGACTAGCGACAGGCATTCAGTACTTC. This gives the protein CAWSPGLATGIQYF.

The chain employs TRBV28 and TRBJ1-5; 8 bases align to TRBD1. V was clipped by 6 bases and J by 3 bases; unmatched bases: 7. Germline values: CDR1 MDHEN, CDR2 SYDVKM. The CDR3 has 15 residues. The CDR3 here is CASRPQGAFNQPQHF. The CDR3 nucleotides are TGTGCCAGCAGACCGCAGGGGGCATTCAATCAGCCCCAGCATTTT.

The chain carries TRBV7-3 and TRBJ2-3; D not resolved. The CDR3 totals 13 residues. The germline V gene encodes CDR1 SGHTA and CDR2 FQGTGA. Trimming took 2 bases from V and 0 from J, leaving 3 bases between them. CDR3 amino acids: CASSLSSTDTQYF. In nucleotides, the CDR3 is TGTGCCAGCAGCTTATCTAGCACAGATACGCAGTATTTT.

This clone has only one observation. The V call is TRBV11-2, the J call TRBJ2-1, with 7 bases that match TRBD2. The V gene's germline CDR1 is SGHAT and CDR2 FQNNGV. With 5 bases clipped from V and 3 bases from J, the junction kept 4 bases outside the gene matches. This CDR3 has 14 amino acids. The CDR3 DNA follows: TGTGCCAGCAGCACCGGGACTAACTACAATGAGCAGTTCTTC. Translating gives CASSTGTNYNEQFF.

DNA for the CDR3: TGTGCCAGCAGGTTTCCCCAGTATTCGGAGACCCAGTACTTC. This encodes CASRFPQYSETQYF. The V and J genes are TRBV28 and TRBJ2-5; no firm D call. The CDR3 loop spans 14 amino acids. The germline V gene has CDR1 MDHEN and CDR2 SYDVKM. V lost 6 bases to trimming and J lost 5 bases, with 16 bases between them.

This sequence joins TRBV6-5 and TRBJ2-1; 7 bases line up with TRBD2. This CDR3 spans 13 amino acids. Trimming at V came to 6 bases and at J to 12 bases, leaving 11 bases not matched to a gene. CDR1 MNHEY and CDR2 SVGAGI come from the germline V gene. CDR3 residues: CASSLMRELGQFF. The CDR3 nucleotides are TGTGCCAGCAGCCTAATGCGGGAGTTGGGGCAGTTCTTC.

V usage is TRBV9 and J usage is TRBJ2-2; 10 positions match TRBD2. V shed 0 bases, J shed 6 bases, and the junction held 2 bases outside the gene matches. CDR1 SGDLS and CDR2 YYNGEE come from the germline V gene. The CDR3 consists of 15 residues. CDR3: CASSVASGRAGELFF. The CDR3 DNA follows: TGTGCCAGCAGCGTAGCGAGCGGGAGGGCCGGGGAGCTGTTTTTT. Full variable domain (missing parts from reference TRBV9 and TRBJ2-2): DSGVTQTPKHLITATGQRVTLRCSPRSGDLSVYWYQQSLDQGLQFLIQYYNGEERAKGNILERFSAQQFPDLHSELNLSSLELGDSALYFCASSVASGRAGELFFGEGSRLTVL.

This rearrangement joins TRBV11-2 to TRBJ2-3; 8 bases align to TRBD2. From germline, CDR1 is SGHAT and CDR2 FQNNGV. The CDR3 sequence is 19 residues long. V lost 0 bases and J lost 0; bases outside the gene matches: 11. The CDR3 DNA sequence: TGTGCCAGCAGCTTAGAATTCCTGGCGGGAGGCCTTAGCACAGATACGCAGTATTTT. Its protein is CASSLEFLAGGLSTDTQYF.

J is TRBJ2-7 and V is TRBV9, with 10 bases lining up with TRBD1. The V gene's germline CDR1 is SGDLS and CDR2 YYNGEE. The CDR3 contains 15 residues. The junction had 6 bases not matched to a gene; V was cut back by 0 bases and J by 6 bases. CDR3 nucleotide sequence: TGTGCCAGCAGCGTAGTGGGGACAGGGGAGGTCGAGCAGTACTTC. This translates into CASSVVGTGEVEQYF.

The chain has TRBV14 and TRBJ2-5; 11 bases align to TRBD2. Germline trimming cut 1 base from V and 3 bases from J; bases unmatched to any gene: 7. Germline lookup yields CDR1 SGHDN and CDR2 FVKESK. The CDR3 spans 17 residues. The CDR3 bases are TGTGCCAGCAGCCAAGCGTTTAGCGGGAGGGGGGAAGAGACCCAGTACTTC. Translation: CASSQAFSGRGEETQYF.

V usage is TRBV28 and J usage is TRBJ2-1; 12 bases are a match to TRBD2. The CDR3 loop spans 15 amino acids. Looked up from germline, CDR1 is MDHEN and CDR2 is SYDVKM. V trimming: 10 bases; J trimming: 10 bases; junction bases outside the gene matches: 14. The CDR3 sequence is CAILGLAGSRLEQFF. CDR3 in DNA: TGTGCCATCCTGGGACTAGCGGGTAGCCGTTTGGAGCAGTTCTTC.

The V call is TRBV6-6, the J call TRBJ1-1, with 8 bases aligning to TRBD1. V gave up 3 bases and J gave up 1 base; unmatched junction bases: 4. The CDR3 contains 15 residues. CDR1 and CDR2 (germline): MNHNY, SVGAGI (reference sequence). The CDR3 spells CASSYQGARNTEAFF. Here the CDR3 DNA reads TGTGCCAGCAGTTATCAGGGGGCGCGGAACACTGAAGCTTTCTTT.

The J gene is TRBJ2-1, the V gene TRBV11-3; the D gene is possibly TRBD2 (6 bases). There are 17 residues in the CDR3. V was shortened by 5 bases and J by 3 bases, with 20 bases between the two germline ends. The germline gives CDR1 SGHNT, CDR2 YENEEA. The CDR3 DNA reads TGTGCCAGCAGCCTATTACCGGGACTGCAAGACTACAATGAGCAGTTCTTC. Translating it yields CASSLLPGLQDYNEQFF.

This CDR3 is CASGTGQGTMSGNEQFF. CDR3 in DNA: TGTGCTAGTGGTACCGGACAGGGCACTATGAGCGGGAATGAGCAGTTCTTC. The chain combines TRBV12-5 with TRBJ2-1, with 8 nucleotides matching TRBD1. The J segment lost 7 bases and the V segment lost 5 bases, leaving 16 bases of the junction unmatched. The CDR3 contains 17 residues. CDR1 and CDR2 from the germline V gene are LGHNT and FRNRAP. The whole variable domain, remainder taken from reference TRBV12-5 and TRBJ2-1, is DARVTQTPRHKVTEMGQEVTMRCQPILGHNTVFWYRQTMMQGLELLAYFRNRAPLDDSGMPKDRFSAEMPDATLATLKIQPSEPRDSAVYFCASGTGQGTMSGNEQFFGPGTRLTVL.

The chain recombines TRBV7-3 with TRBJ2-1; maybe TRBD2 (5 bases). Trimming left V 2 bases short and J 4 bases short, with 18 bases between. Looked up from germline, CDR1 is SGHTA and CDR2 is FQGTGA. The CDR3 has 17 residues. The CDR3 DNA reads as TGTGCCAGCAGCTTAGAGTACGGACCGGGAAAATACAATGAGCAGTTCTTC. Translating it yields CASSLEYGPGKYNEQFF.

V is TRBV6-6 and J is TRBJ1-1; D is unresolved. With 5 bases removed from V and 4 bases from J, the gap between germline ends came to 11 bases. This CDR3 is 13 amino acids long. Per germline, CDR1 MNHNY and CDR2 SVGAGI (reference sequence). The CDR3 DNA reads TGTGCCAGCAGTCAGGATATGGGCACTGAAGCTTTCTTT. It codes for CASSQDMGTEAFF.

This chain links TRBV28 with TRBJ1-2; D is uncertain. Germline lookup yields CDR1 MDHEN and CDR2 SYDVKM. V dropped 1 base and J dropped 6 bases, with 12 bases sitting between them. There are 14 residues in the CDR3. The CDR3 spells CASSLSRGSHGYTF. The CDR3 nucleotides read TGTGCCAGCAGTTTATCCCGGGGTTCGCATGGCTACACCTTC.

This chain connects TRBV15 to TRBJ2-1; TRBD2 matches 11 bases. The ends lost 4 bases at V and 6 bases at J; junction bases unmatched: 8. CDR1 and CDR2 (germline): LNHNV, YYDKDF (reference sequence). CDR3 length equals 16 residues. CDR3 sequence reads: CATSNSPSGRLNEQFF. CDR3 in DNA: TGTGCCACCAGCAATTCCCCTAGCGGGAGGCTCAATGAGCAGTTCTTC.

This clone appeared a few times. The rearrangement uses TRBV9 and TRBJ2-7; possible D gene TRBD2, 5 bases. CDR1 is SGDLS and CDR2 is YYNGEE in the germline V gene. Trimming removed 0 bases at V and 0 bases at J, with 10 bases between. The CDR3 is 15 residues long. CDR3 in amino acids: CASSVGRGGSYEQYF. The CDR3 DNA reads as TGTGCCAGCAGCGTAGGGCGTGGAGGCTCCTACGAGCAGTACTTC.

The chain carries TRBV5-4 and TRBJ2-5; D is possibly TRBD2 (6 bases). V lost 2 bases, J lost 3 bases, and 11 bases lay in between. Germline V gene data show CDR1 as SGHNT and CDR2 as YYREEE (reference sequence). This CDR3 comprises 14 residues. CDR3 protein: CASSLGREKETQYF. In nucleotides, the CDR3 is TGTGCCAGCAGCTTAGGACGGGAGAAAGAGACCCAGTACTTC.